The 30 T cell receptor beta chains below all came from one sample that was sequenced in a study of vaccination and CD4 T cells after COVID-19. Treatment described: roughly 10-day PBMC culture with coronavirus spike peptide pools or control peptides (ViraFEST assay). The assay that was used to sequence DNA from cultured CD4+ T cells was the Oncomine TCR Beta short-read assay. TCRdb called the PCR reads again in MiXCR, with one record for every CDR3 protein. The sample has 9,500 to 14,000 distinct CDR3 sequences; roughly 46% are singletons. Antigen specificity for these receptors is unknown. The sequencing input was CD4+ T cells from blood, cultured in vitro. The receptors were gathered from a human donor who had recovered from COVID-19.

This clonotype is classed as medium-sized (0.01 to 0.1%). The rearrangement links TRBV15 to TRBJ2-3; 10 bases are shared with TRBD2. The germline gives CDR1 LNHNV, CDR2 YYDKDF (reference sequence). After removal of 0 bases from V and 7 bases from J, the junction contained 7 bases not matched to a gene. The CDR3 runs 16 residues. CDR3: CATSRDKRGGINTQYF. The CDR3 DNA reads TGTGCCACCAGCAGAGATAAGCGGGGGGGCATAAATACGCAGTATTTT.

This clonotype came up a few times. V and J are TRBV6-1 and TRBJ1-2; TRBD1 matches at 8 bases. Per the germline V gene, CDR1 is MNHNS and CDR2 is SASEGT. V lost 8 bases, J lost 3 bases, and 17 bases stayed unmatched. The CDR3 is 17 amino acids. Here the CDR3 reads CASGRRTGRVLDYGYTF. CDR3 DNA sequence: TGTGCCAGCGGTAGGAGGACAGGGAGGGTCTTGGACTATGGCTACACCTTC.

This chain uses TRBV4-1 with TRBJ2-7; possibly TRBD2 for D (6 bases). V was clipped by 1 base and J by 1 base, with 14 bases between them. This CDR3 spans 16 amino acids. Germline CDR1 is MGHRA and CDR2 is YSYEKL. The DNA for the CDR3 is TGCGCCAGCAGCCAAGGGGACTTGACGGCGTCCTACGAGCAGTACTTC. Protein product: CASSQGDLTASYEQYF.

This chain links TRBV20-1 with TRBJ1-1; TRBD1 matches at 7 bases. CDR1 is DFQATT, CDR2 SNEGSKA, per germline (reference sequence). The CDR3 is made up of 16 amino acids. The V gene end was trimmed by 6 bases and the J gene end by 3 bases; junction bases not matched to a gene: 16. Here the CDR3 reads CSATDRVWGKDTEAFF. The CDR3 region has the DNA TGCAGTGCAACAGACAGGGTATGGGGGAAGGACACTGAAGCTTTCTTT.

This sequence joins TRBV7-9 and TRBJ1-2; D not certain. CDR3 length: 14 amino acids. V was pared by 0 bases and J by 5 bases, with 10 bases between. Germline V gene lookup returns CDR1 SEHNR and CDR2 FQNEAQ (reference sequence). The CDR3 loop reads CASSLAWDRYGYTF. The CDR3 DNA reads as TGTGCCAGCAGCTTAGCTTGGGATAGGTATGGCTACACCTTC.

The chain combines TRBV11-3 with TRBJ1-1, with D uncertain. CDR1 and CDR2 (germline): SGHNT, YENEEA. CDR3 length equals 13 residues. V lost 6 bases and J 10 bases, leaving 18 bases between the germline ends. DNA of the CDR3: TGTGCCAGCAGTGCTACGACGGCTGCTGGAGCTTTCTTT. Amino acid sequence: CASSATTAAGAFF.

In its sample, this clonotype was seen a few times. This rearrangement joins TRBV6-2 or TRBV6-3 to TRBJ2-7; 7 bases match TRBD2. CDR3 length equals 17 residues. V dropped 9 bases and J dropped 3; count of bases not matched to a gene: 20. Per germline, CDR1 MNHEY and CDR2 SVGEGT. The CDR3 protein is CASHPHRPGGDSYEQYF. In DNA, the CDR3 is TGTGCCAGTCACCCCCATCGCCCGGGGGGAGATAGCTACGAGCAGTACTTC.

The chain employs TRBV6-1 and TRBJ1-1; D not resolved. This CDR3 has 14 amino acids. V gave up 7 bases and J gave up 0 bases, with 12 bases separating them. In germline, CDR1 is MNHNS, CDR2 SASEGT. CDR3 bases: TGTGCCAGCACTAGAGACTATGTGAACACTGAAGCTTTCTTT. Its protein product is CASTRDYVNTEAFF.

V is TRBV6-1 and J is TRBJ2-7; D is ambiguous. Germline V gene lookup returns CDR1 MNHNS and CDR2 SASEGT. V was shortened by 10 bases and J by 2 bases, with 18 bases between the two germline ends. This CDR3 region has 14 residues. Here the CDR3 reads CATLRASGAYEQYF. The CDR3 region has the DNA TGTGCCACCCTAAGGGCCTCAGGCGCCTACGAGCAGTACTTC.

This clonotype was detected a few times. The V gene is TRBV7-6, the J gene TRBJ1-6; the D is unclear. Between the trimmed V and J ends, which lost 1 base and 6 bases, there was a span of 7 bases. Germline CDR1 and CDR2: SGHVS and FNYEAQ. The CDR3 has 14 residues. CDR3 amino acids: CASSLGTSNSPLHF. The CDR3 nucleotides are TGTGCCAGCAGCTTAGGGACCTCTAATTCACCCCTCCACTTT. Full variable domain (outside the CDR3, taken from reference TRBV7-6 and TRBJ1-6): GAGVSQSPRYKVTKRGQDVALRCDPISGHVSLYWYRQALGQGPEFLTYFNYEAQQDKSGLPNDRFSAERPEGSISTLTIQRTEQRDSAMYRCASSLGTSNSPLHFGNGTRLTVT.

This chain connects TRBV7-2 to TRBJ2-7; 8 bases are a match to TRBD1. The CDR3 consists of 15 residues. The germline V gene encodes CDR1 SGHTA and CDR2 FQGNSA. V dropped 5 bases and J dropped 1; count of bases not matched to a gene: 7. CDR3 residues: CASSQRDRFSYEQYF. CDR3 DNA: TGTGCCAGCAGCCAAAGGGACAGGTTTTCCTACGAGCAGTACTTC.

The sample holds a few counts of this clonotype. The V gene is TRBV5-4, the J gene TRBJ1-1; D gene unclear. The ends were cut back, 4 bases at V and 3 bases at J, with 7 bases in the middle. CDR1 is SGHNT, CDR2 YYREEE, per germline (reference sequence). The CDR3 spans 12 residues. For the CDR3, the DNA is TGTGCCAGCAGCCGCAAAGACACTGAAGCTTTCTTT. This translates into CASSRKDTEAFF.

V is TRBV10-1 and J is TRBJ2-7, with 8 bases aligning to TRBD1. The V gene's germline CDR1 is WNHNN and CDR2 SYGVQD (reference sequence). The junction had 6 bases not matched to a gene; V was cut back by 6 bases and J by 11 bases. CDR3 length equals 11 residues. The CDR3 sequence is CASREGQGEYF. The CDR3 DNA follows: TGCGCCAGCAGGGAAGGACAGGGAGAGTACTTC.

This chain connects TRBV6-1 to TRBJ2-7; D remains unclear. The length of the CDR3 is 13 residues. From germline, CDR1 is MNHNS and CDR2 SASEGT. V shed 6 bases and J shed 1 base, with 10 bases lying between them. CDR3 sequence (DNA): TGTGCCAGCAGCCAGACTGTTTCCTACGAGCAGTACTTC. Protein: CASSQTVSYEQYF.

This clonotype appeared a few times. This chain uses TRBV6-1 with TRBJ1-5; D gene uncertain. Trimming shortened V by 2 bases and J by 9 bases, and 20 bases separated the two germline ends. CDR1 MNHNS and CDR2 SASEGT come from the germline V gene. The CDR3 is made up of 16 amino acids. DNA for the CDR3: TGTGCCAGCAGTGAATGGGCGTCGGGCCCTGCGCGGCCCCAGCATTTT. Translating it yields CASSEWASGPARPQHF.

This chain joins TRBV6-1 and TRBJ2-5, with TRBD2 identical over 8 bases. Looked up from germline, CDR1 is MNHNS and CDR2 is SASEGT. The CDR3 contains 17 residues. J was trimmed by 1 base and V by 2 bases; bases with no gene match: 9. The CDR3 spells CASSEMSGLAGQETQYF. The CDR3 region has the DNA TGTGCCAGCAGTGAAATGAGTGGGCTAGCGGGCCAAGAGACCCAGTACTTC.

The chain employs TRBV7-2 and TRBJ2-2; D call uncertain. Germline-derived CDR1 and CDR2 are SGHTA and FQGNSA. Trimming stripped 4 bases from V and 4 bases from J, with 7 bases between. The CDR3 consists of 13 residues. The CDR3 region has the DNA TGTGCCAGCAGCTCCCCTCTCACCGGGGAGCTGTTTTTT. Translated: CASSSPLTGELFF.

The genes are TRBV20-1 and TRBJ1-5; the D gene is possibly TRBD1 (5 bases). The germline V and J ends were trimmed by 2 bases and 7 bases, with 21 bases remaining between them. Germline-derived CDR1 and CDR2 are DFQATT and SNEGSKA (reference sequence). This CDR3 is built from 16 residues. The CDR3 coding sequence is TGCAGTGCTAGACCAGGACAAGGGGTGGTACAGCAGCCCCAGCATTTT. Translated: CSARPGQGVVQQPQHF.

There are a few counts of this clonotype. The rearrangement links TRBV19 to TRBJ1-4; perhaps TRBD1 as D (5 bases). There are 13 residues in the CDR3. V was clipped by 3 bases and J by 8 bases, with 10 bases between them. From germline, CDR1 is LNHDA and CDR2 SQIVND (reference sequence). The DNA of the CDR3 is TGTGCCAGTAGTATCTTGTCAGGGGAAAAACTGTTTTTT. Its protein product is CASSILSGEKLFF.

J is TRBJ2-5 and V is TRBV4-2; D might be TRBD1 (6 bases). The CDR3 length is 13 residues. Looked up from germline, CDR1 is LGHNA and CDR2 is YNFKEQ. Trimming cost V 1 base and J 3 bases, with 6 bases left between them. The CDR3 here is CASSQGDKETQYF. The CDR3 DNA sequence: TGTGCCAGCAGCCAAGGGGACAAAGAGACCCAGTACTTC.

The chain uses TRBV20-1 and TRBJ1-3; unclear D gene. The V gene's germline CDR1 is DFQATT and CDR2 SNEGSKA (reference sequence). The CDR3 is made up of 14 amino acids. The V end lost 0 bases, the J end lost 0 bases, and 6 bases lay between the germline ends. DNA for the CDR3: TGCAGTGCTAGAGAGGGTGGCTCTGGAAACACCATATATTTT. Its protein is CSAREGGSGNTIYF.

The gene calls are TRBV12-3 or TRBV12-4 and TRBJ2-7, with D possibly being TRBD1 (5 bases). CDR3 length equals 12 residues. V lost 6 bases and J lost 5, with 11 bases in between. CDR3 nucleotide sequence: TGTGCCAGCAGGTCAGGGATCCACGAGCAGTACTTC. This translates into CASRSGIHEQYF.

The sample holds a few counts of this clonotype. This chain links TRBV9 with TRBJ1-1; possibly TRBD1 for D (5 bases). The germline CDR1 and CDR2 sequences are SGDLS and YYNGEE. The CDR3 extends over 14 amino acids. The V end was cut by 0 bases, the J end by 1 base, with 7 bases between. The CDR3 nucleotides read TGTGCCAGCAGCGTAGAGCAGGGGAACACTGAAGCTTTCTTT. It codes for CASSVEQGNTEAFF.

This chain uses TRBV9 with TRBJ2-2, with D maybe TRBD2 (5 bases). Germline V gives CDR1 SGDLS, CDR2 YYNGEE. This CDR3 is built from 13 residues. V lost 0 bases and J 6 bases, leaving 6 bases between the germline ends. The CDR3 DNA follows: TGTGCCAGCAGCGTAGAGAGGGCCGGGGAGCTGTTTTTT. It translates to CASSVERAGELFF.

The gene calls are TRBV20-1 and TRBJ1-3; possibly TRBD1 for D (6 bases). Trimming cost V 6 bases and J 2 bases, with 17 bases left between them. Germline CDR1 and CDR2: DFQATT and SNEGSKA (reference sequence). This CDR3 is built from 15 residues. The CDR3, as DNA: TGCAGTGCCCCAGTGGGAGGGGGAGCTGGAAACACCATATATTTT. It encodes CSAPVGGGAGNTIYF.

The chain combines TRBV20-1 with TRBJ2-1, with 7 bases that match TRBD2. The CDR3 runs 14 residues. The germline CDR1 and CDR2 sequences are DFQATT and SNEGSKA (reference sequence). V shed 1 base, J shed 8 bases, and the junction held 8 bases outside the gene matches. CDR3 nucleotides: TGCAGTGCTAGAGTAGGACTAGTTAGTGATGAGCAGTTCTTC. This codes for CSARVGLVSDEQFF.

This clonotype was seen a single time. The CDR3 protein is CASSYSMGDGELFF. CDR3 DNA sequence: TGTGCCAGCAGTTACTCGATGGGGGACGGGGAGCTGTTTTTT. The rearrangement links TRBV6-2 or TRBV6-3 to TRBJ2-2; D is perhaps TRBD1 or TRBD2 (5 bases each). Germline V lookup: CDR1 MNHEY, CDR2 SVGEGT. There are 14 residues in the CDR3. V was clipped by 0 bases and J by 7 bases, with 9 bases between them.

The chain joins TRBV5-1 to TRBJ2-5; weak D call: TRBD1 (6 bases). V gave up 6 bases and J gave up 4 bases, with 13 bases separating them. Per germline, CDR1 SGHRS and CDR2 YFSETQ. The CDR3 covers 13 residues. The CDR3 protein is CASIWGPGETQYF. The CDR3, as DNA: TGCGCCAGCATATGGGGGCCCGGAGAGACCCAGTACTTC.

In this sample, this clonotype turned up once. This rearrangement joins TRBV18 to TRBJ2-5; 9 bases map to TRBD2. After removal of 4 bases from V and 2 bases from J, the junction contained 5 bases not matched to a gene. Germline CDR1 reads KGHSH; CDR2 reads LQKENI. The CDR3 is made up of 15 amino acids. In DNA, the CDR3 is TGTGCCAGCTCACTCCCGGGACTAGCTCAAGAGACCCAGTACTTC. Encoded protein: CASSLPGLAQETQYF.

The chain uses TRBV4-1 and TRBJ1-6; TRBD1 is a possible D gene (6 bases). The CDR3 runs to 18 residues. The V gene lost 3 bases and the J gene lost 2 bases, with 17 bases spanning the gap. Germline lookup yields CDR1 MGHRA and CDR2 YSYEKL. CDR3: CASSQTGLGGPYNSPLHF. The CDR3 DNA sequence: TGCGCCAGCAGCCAGACCGGGCTGGGGGGCCCCTATAATTCACCCCTCCACTTT.